Sequencing of this T cell receptor (beta chain) was carried out in a study of T cells after yellow fever vaccination (dated by TCRdb to between 2018 and 2021). With regard to the full study: The SMART-Seq v4 Ultra Low Input RNA kit was used to prepare libraries from fractions with low cell numbers. Blood was collected at multiple timepoints before and after primary and secondary immunization, and bulk PBMC replicates and cell subsets were isolated. Two healthy male donors made up the cohort, one aged 18 to 30 years and the other aged 30 to 40 years. Bulk TCR alpha and beta repertoires were sequenced longitudinally to track T-cell clones before and after primary and booster YFV17D yellow fever vaccination. Points the paper makes about the study in general: After the booster, most of the clones that had expanded following primary vaccination were detected again (roughly 96% of CD4 and around 90% of CD8), which suggests that memory was broadly maintained. Computational filtering was required because FACS-sorted repertoires could contain abundant contaminating clonotypes from the bulk population. A small share of clonotypes occurred in both CD4 and CD8 compartments, likely arising from convergent recombination. Only a couple of donors were included in the study, so the extent to which the findings can be generalized is limited. The secondary T-cell response was weaker than the primary response but faster, peaking on day 5 instead of day 15.

The CDR3 contains 15 residues, cysteine and phenylalanine counted. The sequence is cut down to CDR3 DNA, 45 bases in frame from base 1. The germline V gene (reference sequence) specifies SEHNR as CDR1 and FQNEAQ as CDR2. V sheds 6 bases and J sheds 6 bases, leaving 18 bases between their ends. In light of the paper, this sample's treatment or condition label describes: live attenuated yellow fever vaccine strain. A standard Ficoll-Paque protocol was used to isolate PBMCs from peripheral blood. Dynabeads CD4 and CD8 positive selection kits were used to isolate CD4 and CD8 T-cell fractions. RNA was extracted with TriZol from bulk PBMCs, CD4 and CD8 fractions, and dextramer-positive and dextramer-negative fractions. As for this clonotype: There is no known antigen for this receptor. Within one base of it there is no much larger clone, and no base qualities were kept.

TCRdb shows the sequencer as Illumina NovaSeq 6000. TCR cDNA was made using 5'RACE template switching, a step that added a universal primer site and unique molecular identifiers. cDNA synthesis was primed from both the TCR alpha and TCR beta constant segments. Libraries were amplified in two PCR steps, with sample barcodes and sequencing adapters added in the second step. Sequencing of the libraries was done on either Illumina HiSeq 2500 (2x100 bp) or NovaSeq (2x150 bp). The study's processing was this. Demultiplexing of reads and collapsing into UMI consensus sequences were performed with MIGEC, and V(D)J alignment was carried out with MiXCR. Vaccine-responding clonotypes were identified with edgeR using replicate PBMC samples, with FDR below 0.01 and a log2 fold change above 5 up to day 15 being required. CD4 or CD8 identity was assigned to each bulk clonotype according to whether the clonotype was present at higher abundance in the sequenced CD4 repertoire or the sequenced CD8 repertoire. The public sequencing data were trimmed at Q25 with fastp and processed into clonotypes with MiXCR by TCRdb, which kept only in-frame beta chains. CDR3 protein duplicates are merged, each entry listing the most common genes and DNA. TCRdb, not the original authors, processed these V and J calls. This sample gives approximately 170,000 distinct CDR3 sequences in total; approximately 11% of them show up just once. The ten top clones hold 36% of the sample.

The sequence is built from TRBV7-9 and TRBJ2-1, with TRBD2 tentatively as D gene (7 bases match). The sequence was obtained from a man aged 18-30 years who received the YFV17D yellow fever vaccine. The sequencing used CD8+ T cells sorted from PBMCs, collected 15 days after the yellow fever booster vaccination. CDR3 sequence: CASRSEGGERNEQFF. The sequenced DNA is TGTGCCAGCAGGTCGGAGGGGGGGGAACGCAATGAGCAGTTCTTC.